The clone carrying this TCR beta chain turned up a few times. Its cognate antigen is unknown. The CDR3 spans 14 residues. Trimming pared 0 bases from V and 5 bases from J, leaving 11 bases between. Germline V CDR1 and CDR2: SGHTS, YDEGEE. TCR beta CDR3 regions were amplified from RNA. Carried out on the TCR CDR3, a first-round RT-PCR used the HTBI primer set. TCRdb re-analysed the multiplex PCR reads in MiXCR, keeping a single row per CDR3 protein. The sample includes roughly 700,000 distinct CDR3 sequences, 11% to 15% of them seen just once. This sample was included in a study of T cells in Graves' hyperthyroidism and ophthalmopathy. For the study at large: Peripheral blood was drawn at first diagnosis, prior to all treatment. Study-level points and caveats: Within blood appeared most thyroid clonotypes that had expanded above 0.001.

Sequenced sample: blood. This TCR was recovered from a woman between 18 and 29 years old with Graves' hyperthyroidism. The gene calls are TRBV5-8 and TRBJ2-5; D perhaps matches TRBD1 (5 bases). The CDR3 spells CASSLAGRVETQYF. CDR3 DNA: TGTGCCAGCAGCTTGGCCGGCAGGGTGGAGACCCAGTACTTC.